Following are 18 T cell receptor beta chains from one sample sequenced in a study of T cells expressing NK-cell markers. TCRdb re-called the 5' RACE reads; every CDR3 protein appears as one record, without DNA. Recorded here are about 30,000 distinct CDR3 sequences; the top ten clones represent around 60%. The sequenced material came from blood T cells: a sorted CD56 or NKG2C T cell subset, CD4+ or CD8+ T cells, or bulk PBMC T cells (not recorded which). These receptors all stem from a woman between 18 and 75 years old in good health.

CDR3 in amino acids: CASSQFNQGYTEAFF. The V gene is TRBV4-1, the J gene TRBJ1-1; TCRdb picks TRBD1, but there is no DNA to check that call. Germline CDR1 is MGHRA and CDR2 is YSYEKL. The CDR3 contains 15 residues.

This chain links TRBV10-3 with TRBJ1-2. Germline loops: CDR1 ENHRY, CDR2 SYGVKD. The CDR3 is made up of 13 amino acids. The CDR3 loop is CAITETVNYGYTF.

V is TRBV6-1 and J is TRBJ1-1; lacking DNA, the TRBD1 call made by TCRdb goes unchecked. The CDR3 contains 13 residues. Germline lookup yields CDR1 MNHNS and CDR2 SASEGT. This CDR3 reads CASSGGGYSEAFF.

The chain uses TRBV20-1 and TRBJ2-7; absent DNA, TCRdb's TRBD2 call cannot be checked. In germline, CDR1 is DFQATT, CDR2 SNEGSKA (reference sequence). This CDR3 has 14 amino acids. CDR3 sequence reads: CSARGGTDWHEQYF.

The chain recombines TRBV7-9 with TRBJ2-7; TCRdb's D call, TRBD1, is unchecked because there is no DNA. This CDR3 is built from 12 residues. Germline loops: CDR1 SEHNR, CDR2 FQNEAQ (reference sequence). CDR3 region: CASSPGHGEQYF. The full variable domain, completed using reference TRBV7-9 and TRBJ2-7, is DTGVSQNPRHKITKRGQNVTFRCDPISEHNRLYWYRQTLGQGPEFLTYFQNEAQLEKSRLLSDRFSAERPKGSFSTLEIQRTEQGDSAMYLCASSPGHGEQYFGPGTRLTVT.

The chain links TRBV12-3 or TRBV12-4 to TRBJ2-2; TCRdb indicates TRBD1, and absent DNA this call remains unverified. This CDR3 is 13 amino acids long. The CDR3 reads CASGPRGTGELFF.

CDR3: CASSQVGTATAGELFF. The chain carries TRBV14 and TRBJ2-2; TCRdb returns TRBD1, unconfirmable since there is no DNA. Germline assignment: CDR1 SGHDN and CDR2 FVKESK. This CDR3 comprises 16 residues.

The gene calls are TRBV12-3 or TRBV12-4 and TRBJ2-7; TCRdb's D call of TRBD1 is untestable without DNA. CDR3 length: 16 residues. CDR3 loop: CASSLSTGLHSYEQYF.

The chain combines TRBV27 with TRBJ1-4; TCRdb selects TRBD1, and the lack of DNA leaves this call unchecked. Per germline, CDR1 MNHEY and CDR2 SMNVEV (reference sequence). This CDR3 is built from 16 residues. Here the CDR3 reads CASSPGSGTDYEKLFF.

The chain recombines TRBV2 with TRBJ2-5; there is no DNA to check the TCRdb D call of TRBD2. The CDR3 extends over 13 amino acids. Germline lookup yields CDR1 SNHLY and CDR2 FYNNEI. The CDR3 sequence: CASSERAVETQYF.

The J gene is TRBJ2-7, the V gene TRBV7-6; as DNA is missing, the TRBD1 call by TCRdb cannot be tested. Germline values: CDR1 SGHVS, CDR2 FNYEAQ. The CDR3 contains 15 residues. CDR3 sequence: CASSLVGQEAYEQYF.

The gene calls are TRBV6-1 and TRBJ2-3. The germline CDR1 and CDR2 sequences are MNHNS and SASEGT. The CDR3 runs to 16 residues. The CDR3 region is CASSERDRGLRDTQYF.

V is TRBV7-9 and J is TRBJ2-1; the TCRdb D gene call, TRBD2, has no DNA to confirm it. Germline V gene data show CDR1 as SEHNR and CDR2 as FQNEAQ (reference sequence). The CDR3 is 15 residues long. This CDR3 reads CASSYTSGGATEQFF. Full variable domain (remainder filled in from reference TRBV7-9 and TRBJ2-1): DTGVSQNPRHKITKRGQNVTFRCDPISEHNRLYWYRQTLGQGPEFLTYFQNEAQLEKSRLLSDRFSAERPKGSFSTLEIQRTEQGDSAMYLCASSYTSGGATEQFFGPGTRLTVL.

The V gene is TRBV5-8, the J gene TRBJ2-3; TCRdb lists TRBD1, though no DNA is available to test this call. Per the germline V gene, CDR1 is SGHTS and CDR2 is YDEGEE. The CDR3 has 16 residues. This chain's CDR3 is CASTPLGSARADTQYF. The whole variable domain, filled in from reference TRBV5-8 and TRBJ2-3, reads EAGVTQSPTHLIKTRGQQATLRCSPISGHTSVYWYQQALGLGLQFLLWYDEGEERNRGNFPPRFSGRQFPNYSSELNVNALELEDSALYLCASTPLGSARADTQYFGPGTRLTVL.

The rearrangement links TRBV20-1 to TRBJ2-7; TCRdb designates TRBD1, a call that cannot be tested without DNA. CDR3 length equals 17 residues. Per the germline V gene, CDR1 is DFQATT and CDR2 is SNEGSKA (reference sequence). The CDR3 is CSASGGALAGGPYEQYF.

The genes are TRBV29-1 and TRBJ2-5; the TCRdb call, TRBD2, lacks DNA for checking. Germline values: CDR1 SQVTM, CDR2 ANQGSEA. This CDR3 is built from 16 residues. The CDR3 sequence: CSVEEWAGDSEETQYF.

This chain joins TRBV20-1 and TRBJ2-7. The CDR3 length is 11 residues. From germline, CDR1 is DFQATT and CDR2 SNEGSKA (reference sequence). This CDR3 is CSARVGYEQYF.

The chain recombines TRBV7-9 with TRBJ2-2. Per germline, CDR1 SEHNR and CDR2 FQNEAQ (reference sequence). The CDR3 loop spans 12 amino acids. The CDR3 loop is CASSFGSGELFF.